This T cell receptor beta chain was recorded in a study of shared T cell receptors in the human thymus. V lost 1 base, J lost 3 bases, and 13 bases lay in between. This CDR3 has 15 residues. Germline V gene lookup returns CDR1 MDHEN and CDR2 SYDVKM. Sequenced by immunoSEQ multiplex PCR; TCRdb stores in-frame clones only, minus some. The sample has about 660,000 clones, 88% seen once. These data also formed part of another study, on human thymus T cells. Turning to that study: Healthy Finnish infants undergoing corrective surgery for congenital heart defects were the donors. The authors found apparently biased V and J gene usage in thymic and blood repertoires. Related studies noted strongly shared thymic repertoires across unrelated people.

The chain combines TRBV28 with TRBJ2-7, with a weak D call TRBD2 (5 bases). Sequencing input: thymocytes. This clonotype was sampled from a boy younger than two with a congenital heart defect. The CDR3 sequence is CASSLSGDPLYEQYF. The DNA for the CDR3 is TGTGCCAGCAGTTTATCCGGGGATCCCCTCTACGAGCAGTACTTC.